The entry below describes one TCR beta chain. This sample is drawn from a study of T-cell reconstitution after alpha-beta-depleted transplantation in children. A library of TCRbeta sequences, prepared with unique molecular identifiers, was generated. Each CDR3 protein gets one entry after TCRdb re-called the PCR reads with MiXCR. The sample has roughly 500,000 distinct CDR3 sequences, about 33% seen once; the top ten hold about 2.3%. The CDR3 has 14 amino acids. Losses at the gene ends were 5 bases for V and 5 bases for J; bases not matched to a gene: 7. The receptor was isolated from a human donor who donated a stem cell graft to a child with aplastic anemia. J is TRBJ2-7 and V is TRBV12-3 or TRBV12-4, with TRBD1 identical over 9 bases. Specimen: PBMCs from the stem cell graft donor, collected from the stem cell graft. The CDR3 DNA reads as TGTGCCAGCAGTCTATCGGGACAGGGCGACGAGCAGTACGTC. Translation gives CASSLSGQGDEQYV.